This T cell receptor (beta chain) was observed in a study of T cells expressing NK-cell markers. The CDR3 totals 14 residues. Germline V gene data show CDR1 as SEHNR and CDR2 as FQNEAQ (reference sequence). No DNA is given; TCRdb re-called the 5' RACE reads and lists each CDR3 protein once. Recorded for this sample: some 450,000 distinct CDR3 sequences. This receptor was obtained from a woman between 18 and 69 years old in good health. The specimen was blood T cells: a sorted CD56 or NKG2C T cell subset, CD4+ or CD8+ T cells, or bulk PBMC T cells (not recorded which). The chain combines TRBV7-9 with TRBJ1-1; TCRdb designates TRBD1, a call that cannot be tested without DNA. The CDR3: CASSLSQGSTEAFF.